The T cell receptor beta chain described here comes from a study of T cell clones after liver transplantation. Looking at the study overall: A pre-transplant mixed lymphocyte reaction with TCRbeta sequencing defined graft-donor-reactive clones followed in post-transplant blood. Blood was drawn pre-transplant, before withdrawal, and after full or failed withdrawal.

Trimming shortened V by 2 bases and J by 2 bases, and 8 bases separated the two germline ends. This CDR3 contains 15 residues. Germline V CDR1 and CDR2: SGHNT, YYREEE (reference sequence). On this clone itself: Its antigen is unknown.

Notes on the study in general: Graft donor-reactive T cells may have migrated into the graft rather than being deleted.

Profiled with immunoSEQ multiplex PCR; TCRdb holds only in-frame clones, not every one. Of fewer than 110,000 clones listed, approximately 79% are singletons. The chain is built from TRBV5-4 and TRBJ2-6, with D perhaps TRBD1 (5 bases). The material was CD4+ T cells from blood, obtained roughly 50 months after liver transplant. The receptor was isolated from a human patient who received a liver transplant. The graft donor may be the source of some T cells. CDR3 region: CASSLRGAGANVLTF. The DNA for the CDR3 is TGTGCCAGCAGCTTAAGGGGCGCTGGGGCCAACGTCCTGACTTTC.